This TCR beta chain was obtained from a study of human thymus T cells (TCRdb year 2020). Notes on the research overall: TCR alpha and beta repertoires from fewer than ten infant thymus samples and a few related peripheral blood samples were characterized in the study. The infant donors were about 7 to 250 days old, and the cohort included five or six males and two females.

Thymus tissue was obtained as surgical resects removed during corrective cardiac surgery. The donors were immunologically healthy infants in Finland who had open corrective cardiac surgery for congenital heart defects. After being mechanically released from the tissue, thymocytes were kept at -70 degrees C in pellets of about 8.5-32 million cells. A QIAsymphony instrument was used to extract genomic DNA from the frozen cell pellets. CDR1 SGHTA and CDR2 FQGNSA were looked up in the germline V gene. The CDR3 runs 15 residues from the cysteine to the phenylalanine. Of the read, only the CDR3 DNA is kept; its 45 bases are in frame from base 1. The trim is 4 bases for V and 3 bases for J, with a gap of 15 bases between the germline ends. TCRB and TCRAD loci were amplified from a standardized quantity of quality-controlled genomic DNA using the immunoSEQ multiplex PCR assay. The amplicons spanned the V(D)J region and were long enough to cover the CDR3 and allow V and J genes to be identified. The amplicons were sequenced on an Illumina platform via the commercial immunoSEQ service. Processing in the source paper ran as follows. Corrections for primer bias and sequencing errors followed previously described methods, while TCRAD and TCRB definitions were based on the IMGT database. Repertoires were analysed with immunoSEQ Analyzer 3.0 and VDJTools, covering basic statistics, V/J segment usage, diversity estimates, rarefaction and pairwise overlap. Chao1, ChaoE, Efron-Thisted, Shannon and inverse Simpson indices were used to estimate diversity, which was also estimated on datasets down-sampled to the smallest sample. Repertoire overlap was assessed by strict matching of CDR3 nucleotide sequence, V gene and J gene, and clustering was done by Jaccard-based multidimensional scaling. Entries here come from immuneACCESS through TCRdb and include only in-frame sequences with V and J called. Some clones fail to appear in such tables; in the studies checked, an unresolved V gene covers under half of the shortfall, and the cause of the remainder is unknown. That table gives V, J and clone size, and the DNA gave D and trimming. Recorded for this sample are 120,000 or so clones; about 95% of them occurred a single time. The biggest ten clones account for 0.02% to 0.03% of the sample.

Findings and caveats that apply to the study as a whole: Both the thymic and the peripheral blood repertoires appeared to show biased V and J gene segment usage. On average, roughly 810,000 unique TCRB clonotypes were obtained from thymus samples, compared with 65,000 to 90,000 from blood samples. The related research reported highly overlapping thymic TCR repertoires among unrelated individuals.

In the case of this clone: Its antigen target is currently unknown. Base qualities are missing; no much larger clone stands one base away.

This receptor was obtained from a boy under three years old with a congenital heart defect but otherwise immunologically healthy. Specimen: thymus tissue. The chain was built from TRBV7-2 and TRBJ1-2, and the D gene may be TRBD1, 5 bases matching. The nucleotides are TGTGCCAGCAGCTGCCGGGACCTTATGGACTATGGCTACACCTTC. The resulting protein is CASSCRDLMDYGYTF. When the CDR3 is completed using the reference TRBV7-2 and TRBJ1-2 genes on either side, the full variable domain is GAGVSQSPSNKVTEKGKDVELRCDPISGHTALYWYRQSLGQGLEFLIYFQGNSAPDKSGLPSDRFSAERTGGSVSTLTIQRTQQEDSAVYLCASSCRDLMDYGYTFGSGTRLTVV.